Presented here are 20 T cell receptor beta chains from one specimen sequenced in a study of glioma-infiltrating T cells after dendritic cell vaccination. The protocol was immunoSEQ multiplex PCR, while the TCRdb copy is restricted to in-frame clones and leaves out a portion. Of just under 85,000 clones listed, 85% to 90% were seen once; the top ten hold approximately 3%. Sequencing was performed on blood, taken before dendritic cell vaccination. The receptors originated from a human donor with glioblastoma.

The chain employs TRBV5-4 and TRBJ2-1; 8 bases fit TRBD2. Germline CDR1 reads SGHNT; CDR2 reads YYREEE (reference sequence). The CDR3 totals 16 residues. Trimming took 0 bases from V and 10 from J; bases not matched to a gene: 12. The CDR3 protein is CASSLASGGRAREQFF. The CDR3 nucleotides are TGTGCCAGCAGCTTGGCCAGCGGGGGCCGGGCACGCGAGCAGTTCTTC. The complete variable domain, with remaining parts taken from reference TRBV5-4 and TRBJ2-1, reads ETGVTQSPTHLIKTRGQQVTLRCSSQSGHNTVSWYQQALGQGPQFIFQYYREEENGRGNFPPRFSGLQFPNYSSELNVNALELDDSALYLCASSLASGGRAREQFFGPGTRLTVL.

This clone was found a few times. V is TRBV7-9 and J is TRBJ1-1; D unresolved. Germline CDR1 is SEHNR and CDR2 is FQNEAQ (reference sequence). The CDR3 runs 12 residues. Trimming pared 8 bases from V and 1 base from J, leaving 8 bases between. The CDR3 nucleotides read TGTGCCAGCTCCCAATGGAACACTGAAGCTTTCTTT. Its protein is CASSQWNTEAFF.

This rearrangement joins TRBV7-2 to TRBJ1-1; no clear D. V lost 4 bases, J lost 1 base, and 16 bases lay in between. The CDR3 loop spans 16 amino acids. Germline V CDR1 and CDR2: SGHTA, FQGNSA. The CDR3 protein is CASSSWARKANTEAFF. CDR3 sequence (DNA): TGTGCCAGCAGCTCTTGGGCGCGAAAAGCGAACACTGAAGCTTTCTTT.

A few counts support this clone. The CDR3 DNA reads TGTGCCAGCAGCCCGGGGGGCGGAAGGAACACCGGGGAGCTGTTTTTT. Its translation: CASSPGGGRNTGELFF. This chain links TRBV5-6 with TRBJ2-2; weak D call: TRBD2 (7 bases). CDR1 SGHDT and CDR2 YYEEEE come from the germline V gene. The CDR3 spans 16 residues. The V and J ends lost 4 bases and 1 base respectively, with 14 bases between them.

The CDR3: CASSQEGFLAGAYNEQFF. The CDR3 DNA follows: TGCGCCAGCAGCCAAGAGGGATTCCTAGCGGGGGCCTACAATGAGCAGTTCTTC. The chain links TRBV4-1 to TRBJ2-1, with 10 positions matching TRBD2. This CDR3 is 18 amino acids long. With V trimmed by 0 bases and J by 2 bases, 7 bases remained unmatched. Looked up from germline, CDR1 is MGHRA and CDR2 is YSYEKL.

The genes are TRBV5-1 and TRBJ2-7, with D tentatively TRBD1 (5 bases). The CDR3 has 14 residues. V lost 3 bases and J 2 bases, leaving 12 bases between the germline ends. Germline CDR1 is SGHRS and CDR2 is YFSETQ. The CDR3 DNA sequence: TGCGCCAGCAGCTCCACGACAGATACCTACGAGCAGTACTTC. It specifies CASSSTTDTYEQYF.

V is TRBV5-4 and J is TRBJ2-5; 9 nucleotides agree with TRBD1. The CDR3 contains 17 residues. After removal of 3 bases from V and 5 bases from J, the junction contained 14 bases not matched to a gene. Germline CDR1 reads SGHNT; CDR2 reads YYREEE (reference sequence). The CDR3 region is CASSSAVGTGSLETQYF. The DNA for the CDR3 is TGTGCCAGCAGCTCCGCGGTCGGGACAGGGTCTCTTGAGACCCAGTACTTC.

In this sample, this clone turned up a few times. V is TRBV5-6 and J is TRBJ2-1; 14 bases line up with TRBD2. The J segment lost 14 bases and the V segment lost 4 bases, leaving 11 bases of the junction unmatched. CDR1 and CDR2 (germline): SGHDT, YYEEEE. The CDR3 sequence is 15 residues long. CDR3 DNA sequence: TGTGCCAGCAGCCTAGGACTAGCGGGGGGACGACGAGAGTTCTTC. Translation: CASSLGLAGGRREFF.

The chain links TRBV9 to TRBJ1-1; D uncertain. The V gene lost 0 bases and the J gene lost 0 bases, with 6 bases spanning the gap. The CDR3 has 14 amino acids. Germline lookup yields CDR1 SGDLS and CDR2 YYNGEE. The CDR3 sequence is CASSVGALNTEAFF. In DNA, the CDR3 is TGTGCCAGCAGCGTAGGAGCTTTGAACACTGAAGCTTTCTTT.

The chain is built from TRBV5-1 and TRBJ2-7; 8 bases agree with TRBD1. The CDR3 consists of 16 residues. Germline V gene lookup returns CDR1 SGHRS and CDR2 YFSETQ. With 0 bases clipped from V and 2 bases from J, the junction kept 7 bases outside the gene matches. The CDR3 nucleotides read TGCGCCAGCAGCTTGGGAGATTACAGGGGGGCCTACGAGCAGTACTTC. Encoded protein: CASSLGDYRGAYEQYF.

The rearrangement links TRBV21-1 to TRBJ1-5; the table gives TRBD1 as D, unverified against the DNA. TRBV21-1 is listed as a pseudogene. The CDR3 runs 15 residues. This CDR3 reads CASSKYRGSNQPQHF. The CDR3 DNA reads as TGTGCCAGCAGCAAATACAGGGGGAGCAATCAGCCCCAGCATTTT.

Only one count was recorded for this clone. The chain joins TRBV19 to TRBJ2-1; 9 nucleotides line up with TRBD1. The CDR3 totals 13 residues. The ends lost 9 bases at V and 7 bases at J; junction bases unmatched: 7. The germline gives CDR1 LNHDA, CDR2 SQIVND (reference sequence). Here the CDR3 DNA reads TGTGCCAGCGCCGGGACAGGGTGGAATGAGCAGTTCTTC. It codes for CASAGTGWNEQFF.

The chain is built from TRBV29-1 and TRBJ1-1, with 10 bases that match TRBD1. The CDR3 extends over 13 amino acids. CDR1 SQVTM and CDR2 ANQGSEA come from the germline V gene. Unmatched junction bases numbered 4, after V lost 7 bases and J lost 2 bases. For the CDR3, the DNA is TGCAGCGCGGGGGACAGGGGTAACACTGAAGCTTTCTTT. This encodes CSAGDRGNTEAFF.

The V gene is TRBV7-8, the J gene TRBJ1-6; D possibly corresponds to TRBD1 (5 bases). V lost 5 bases to trimming and J lost 10 bases, with 15 bases between them. Per the germline V gene, CDR1 is SGHVS and CDR2 is FQNEAQ. The length of the CDR3 is 14 residues. The CDR3 region is CASSPDRLQSPLHF. DNA of the CDR3: TGTGCCAGCAGCCCTGACAGATTACAATCACCCCTCCACTTT.

This clone showed up just once. The CDR3, as DNA: TGCGCCAGCAGCTTGTCCCCTAATGAAAGAAACACCATATATTTT. Translating gives CASSLSPNERNTIYF. The chain recombines TRBV5-1 with TRBJ1-3; D is undetermined. Germline V CDR1 and CDR2: SGHRS, YFSETQ. V lost 1 base and J 5 bases, leaving 13 bases between the germline ends. This CDR3 comprises 15 residues.

In this sample, this clone turned up once. This chain uses TRBV19 with TRBJ1-6; 8 bases are a match to TRBD1. V gave up 7 bases and J gave up 10 bases; unmatched junction bases: 9. CDR3 length: 14 amino acids. Germline V gene sequence: CDR1 LNHDA, CDR2 SQIVND (reference sequence). CDR3 in amino acids: CASKSGTGGSPLHF. The CDR3 DNA is TGTGCCAGTAAAAGCGGGACAGGTGGATCACCCCTCCACTTT.

V usage is TRBV30 and J usage is TRBJ2-3, with 9 bases identical to TRBD2. The CDR3 is made up of 15 amino acids. The junction had 7 bases not matched to a gene; V was cut back by 6 bases and J by 0 bases. Germline CDR1 and CDR2: GTSNPN and SVGIG (reference sequence). CDR3 DNA: TGTGCCTGTGTAGAAGCGGGGGGTAGCACAGATACGCAGTATTTT. This encodes CACVEAGGSTDTQYF.

This clone appeared a single time. The chain employs TRBV5-1 and TRBJ1-1; TRBD1 matches 8 bases. The J segment lost 3 bases and the V segment lost 2 bases, leaving 9 bases of the junction unmatched. In germline, CDR1 is SGHRS, CDR2 YFSETQ. The CDR3 loop spans 16 amino acids. This CDR3 is CASSFGAGGPHTEAFF. Written as DNA, the CDR3 is TGCGCCAGCAGCTTTGGGGCAGGGGGCCCCCACACTGAAGCTTTCTTT. The variable domain in full, completed from reference TRBV5-1 and TRBJ1-1, reads KAGVTQTPRYLIKTRGQQVTLSCSPISGHRSVSWYQQTPGQGLQFLFEYFSETQRNKGNFPGRFSGRQFSNSRSEMNVSTLELGDSALYLCASSFGAGGPHTEAFFGQGTRLTVV.

This chain uses TRBV18 with TRBJ1-4, with a weak D call TRBD1 (6 bases). The V end lost 1 base, the J end lost 4 bases, and 10 bases lay between the germline ends. The CDR3 extends over 15 amino acids. Germline V gene sequence: CDR1 KGHSH, CDR2 LQKENI. The CDR3: CASSPLTGDNEKLFF. Here the CDR3 DNA reads TGTGCCAGCTCACCACTGACAGGTGATAATGAAAAACTGTTTTTT.

The chain links TRBV27 to TRBJ1-4, with a possible D match to TRBD1 (5 bases). V was cut by 5 bases and J by 0 bases, with 10 bases left in between. The CDR3 has 15 residues. Per germline, CDR1 MNHEY and CDR2 SMNVEV (reference sequence). CDR3 sequence (DNA): TGTGCCAGCAGTACGCGGGGGGCAACTAATGAAAAACTGTTTTTT. Protein sequence: CASSTRGATNEKLFF.